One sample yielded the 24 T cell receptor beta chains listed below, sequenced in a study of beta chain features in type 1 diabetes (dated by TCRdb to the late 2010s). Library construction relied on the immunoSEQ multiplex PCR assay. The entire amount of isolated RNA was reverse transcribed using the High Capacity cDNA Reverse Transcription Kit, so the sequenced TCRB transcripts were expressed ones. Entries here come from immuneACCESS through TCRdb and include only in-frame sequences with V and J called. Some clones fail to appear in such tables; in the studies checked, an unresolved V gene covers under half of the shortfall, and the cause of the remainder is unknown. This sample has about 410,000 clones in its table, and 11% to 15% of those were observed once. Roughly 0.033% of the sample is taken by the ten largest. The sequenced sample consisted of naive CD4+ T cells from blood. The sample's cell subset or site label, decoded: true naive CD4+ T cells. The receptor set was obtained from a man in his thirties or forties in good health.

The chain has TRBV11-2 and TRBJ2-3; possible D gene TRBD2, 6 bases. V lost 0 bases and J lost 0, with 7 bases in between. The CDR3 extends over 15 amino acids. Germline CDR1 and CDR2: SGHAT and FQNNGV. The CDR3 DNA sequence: TGTGCCAGCAGCTTAGACGGGGGTAGCACAGATACGCAGTATTTT. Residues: CASSLDGGSTDTQYF.

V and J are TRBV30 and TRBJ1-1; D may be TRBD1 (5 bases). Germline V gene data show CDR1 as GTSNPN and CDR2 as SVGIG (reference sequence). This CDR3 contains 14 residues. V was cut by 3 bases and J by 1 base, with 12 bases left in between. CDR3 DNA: TGTGCCTGGAGCACACCGGGACGGAACACTGAAGCTTTCTTT. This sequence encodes CAWSTPGRNTEAFF.

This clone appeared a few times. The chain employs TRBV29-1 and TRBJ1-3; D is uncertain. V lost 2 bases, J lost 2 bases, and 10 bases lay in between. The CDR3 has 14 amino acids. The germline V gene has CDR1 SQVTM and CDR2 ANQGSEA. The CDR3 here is CSVEPGEAGNTIYF. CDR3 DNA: TGCAGCGTTGAACCCGGGGAGGCTGGAAACACCATATATTTT.

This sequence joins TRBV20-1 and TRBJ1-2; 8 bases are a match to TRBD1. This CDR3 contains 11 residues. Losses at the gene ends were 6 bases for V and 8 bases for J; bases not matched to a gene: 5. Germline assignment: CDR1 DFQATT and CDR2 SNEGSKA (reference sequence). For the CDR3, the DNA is TGCAGTGCCAACACAGGGGGAGGCTACACCTTC. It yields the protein CSANTGGGYTF.

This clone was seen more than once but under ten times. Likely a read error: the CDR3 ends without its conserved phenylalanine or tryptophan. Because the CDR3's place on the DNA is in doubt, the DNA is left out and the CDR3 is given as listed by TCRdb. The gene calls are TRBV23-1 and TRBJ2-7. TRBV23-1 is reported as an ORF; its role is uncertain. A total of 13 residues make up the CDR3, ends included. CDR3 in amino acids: CASSPKIPRDGRR.

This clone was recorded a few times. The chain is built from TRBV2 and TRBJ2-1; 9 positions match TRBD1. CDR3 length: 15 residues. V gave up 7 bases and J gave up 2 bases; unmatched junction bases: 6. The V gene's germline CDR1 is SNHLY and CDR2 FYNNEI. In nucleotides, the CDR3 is TGTGCCAGCAAATACCGGACAGGGGCCTACAATGAGCAGTTCTTC. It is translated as CASKYRTGAYNEQFF.

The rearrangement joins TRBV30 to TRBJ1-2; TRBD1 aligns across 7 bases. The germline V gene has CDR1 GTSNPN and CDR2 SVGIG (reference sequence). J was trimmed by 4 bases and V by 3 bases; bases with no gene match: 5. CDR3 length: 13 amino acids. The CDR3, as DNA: TGTGCCTGGAGGACAGGGCAGGGCTATGGCTACACCTTC. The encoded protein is CAWRTGQGYGYTF.

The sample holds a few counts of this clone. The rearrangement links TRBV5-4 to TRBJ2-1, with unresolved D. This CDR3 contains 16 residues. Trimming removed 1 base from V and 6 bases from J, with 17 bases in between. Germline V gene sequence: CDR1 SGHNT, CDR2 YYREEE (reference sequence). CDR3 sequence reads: CASSLTRRHKGNEQFF. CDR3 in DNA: TGTGCCAGCAGCTTGACAAGACGTCACAAGGGCAATGAGCAGTTCTTC.

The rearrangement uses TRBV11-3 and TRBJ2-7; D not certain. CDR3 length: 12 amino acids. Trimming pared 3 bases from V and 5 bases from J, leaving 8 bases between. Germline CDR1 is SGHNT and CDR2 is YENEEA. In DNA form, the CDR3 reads TGTGCCAGCAGCTTCGTCCCCAACGAGCAGTACGTC. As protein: CASSFVPNEQYV.

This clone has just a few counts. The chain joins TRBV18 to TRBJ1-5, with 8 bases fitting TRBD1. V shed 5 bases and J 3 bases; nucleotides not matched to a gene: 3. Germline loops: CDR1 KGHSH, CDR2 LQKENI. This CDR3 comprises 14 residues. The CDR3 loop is CASSATGANQPQHF. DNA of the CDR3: TGTGCCAGCTCAGCGACAGGGGCCAATCAGCCCCAGCATTTT. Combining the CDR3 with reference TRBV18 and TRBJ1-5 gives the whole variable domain NAGVMQNPRHLVRRRGQEARLRCSPMKGHSHVYWYRQLPEEGLKFMVYLQKENIIDESGMPKERFSAEFPKEGPSILRIQQVVRGDSAAYFCASSATGANQPQHFGDGTRLSIL.

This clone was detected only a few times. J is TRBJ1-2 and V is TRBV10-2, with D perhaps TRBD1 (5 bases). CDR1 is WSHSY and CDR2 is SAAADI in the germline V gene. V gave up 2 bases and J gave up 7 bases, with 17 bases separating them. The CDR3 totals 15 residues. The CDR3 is CASSEPSREVGGYTF. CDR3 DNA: TGCGCCAGCAGTGAGCCCAGCAGGGAGGTTGGTGGCTACACCTTC.

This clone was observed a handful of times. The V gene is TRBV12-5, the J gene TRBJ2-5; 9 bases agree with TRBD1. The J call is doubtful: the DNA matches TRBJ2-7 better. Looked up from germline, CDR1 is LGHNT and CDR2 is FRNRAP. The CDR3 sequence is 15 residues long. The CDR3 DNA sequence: TGTGCTAGTGGTTTGGGTACAGGGGGCGGCTACGAGCAGTACTTC. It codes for CASGLGTGGGYEQYF.

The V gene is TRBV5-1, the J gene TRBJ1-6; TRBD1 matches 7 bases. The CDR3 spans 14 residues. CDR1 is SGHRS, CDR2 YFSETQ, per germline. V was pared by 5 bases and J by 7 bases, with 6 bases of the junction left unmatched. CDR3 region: CASRDGTDNSPLHF. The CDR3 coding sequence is TGCGCCAGCAGGGACGGGACAGACAATTCACCCCTCCACTTT. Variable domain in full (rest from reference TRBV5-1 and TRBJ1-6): KAGVTQTPRYLIKTRGQQVTLSCSPISGHRSVSWYQQTPGQGLQFLFEYFSETQRNKGNFPGRFSGRQFSNSRSEMNVSTLELGDSALYLCASRDGTDNSPLHFGNGTRLTVT.

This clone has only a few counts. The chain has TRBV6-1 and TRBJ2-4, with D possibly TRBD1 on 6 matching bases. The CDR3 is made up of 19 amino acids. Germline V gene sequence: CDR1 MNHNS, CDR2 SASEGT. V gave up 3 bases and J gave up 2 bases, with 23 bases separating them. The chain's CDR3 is CASSDVGLTGISSKNIQYF. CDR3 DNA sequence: TGTGCCAGCAGTGATGTTGGCCTAACAGGGATAAGCTCCAAAAACATTCAGTACTTC.

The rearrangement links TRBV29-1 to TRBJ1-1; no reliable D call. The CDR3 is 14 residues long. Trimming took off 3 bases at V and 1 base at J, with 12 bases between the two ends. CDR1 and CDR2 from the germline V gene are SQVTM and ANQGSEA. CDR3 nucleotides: TGCAGCGTTGATCTCGGCAGCGCGAACACTGAAGCTTTCTTT. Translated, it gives CSVDLGSANTEAFF.

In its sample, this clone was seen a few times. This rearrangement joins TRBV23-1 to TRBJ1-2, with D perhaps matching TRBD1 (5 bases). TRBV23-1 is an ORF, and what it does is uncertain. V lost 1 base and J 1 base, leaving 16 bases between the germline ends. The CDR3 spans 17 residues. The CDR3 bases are TGCGCCAGCAGTCAATTGGCCAAGGGGCAAGTTAACTATGGCTACACCTTC. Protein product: CASSQLAKGQVNYGYTF.

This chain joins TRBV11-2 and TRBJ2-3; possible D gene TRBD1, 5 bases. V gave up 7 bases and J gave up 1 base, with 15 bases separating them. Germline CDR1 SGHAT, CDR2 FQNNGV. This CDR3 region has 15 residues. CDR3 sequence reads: CASTPPGSGTDTQYF. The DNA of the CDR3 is TGTGCCAGCACCCCGCCAGGGTCCGGCACAGATACGCAGTATTTT.

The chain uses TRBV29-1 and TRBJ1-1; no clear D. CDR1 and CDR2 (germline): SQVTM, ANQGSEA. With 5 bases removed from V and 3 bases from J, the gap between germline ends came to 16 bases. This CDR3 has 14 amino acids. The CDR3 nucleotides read TGCAGCGTTTCCGCAGGAGGGCCGGACACTGAAGCTTTCTTT. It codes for CSVSAGGPDTEAFF.

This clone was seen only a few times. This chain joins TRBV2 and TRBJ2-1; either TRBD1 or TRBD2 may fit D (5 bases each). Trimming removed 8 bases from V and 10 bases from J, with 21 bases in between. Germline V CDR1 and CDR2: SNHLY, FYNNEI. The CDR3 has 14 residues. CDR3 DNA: TGTGCCAGCTTAGGGGTTTCGGGAAGAGGCGAGCAGTTCTTC. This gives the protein CASLGVSGRGEQFF.

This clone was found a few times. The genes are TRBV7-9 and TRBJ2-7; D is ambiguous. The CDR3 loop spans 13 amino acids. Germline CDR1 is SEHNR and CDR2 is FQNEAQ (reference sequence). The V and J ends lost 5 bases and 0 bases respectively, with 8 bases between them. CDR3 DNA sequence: TGTGCCAGCAGCATTGCGTCCTCCTACGAGCAGTACTTC. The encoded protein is CASSIASSYEQYF.

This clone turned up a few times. CDR3 residues: CASSPTRGDVETQYF. The CDR3 DNA reads as TGCGCCAGCAGCCCTACTCGGGGGGATGTGGAGACCCAGTACTTC. The chain couples TRBV4-3 to TRBJ2-5; 7 bases map to TRBD2. J lost 5 bases, V lost 4 bases, and 10 bases had no gene match. The CDR3 has 15 amino acids. The germline V gene encodes CDR1 LGHNA and CDR2 YSLEER.

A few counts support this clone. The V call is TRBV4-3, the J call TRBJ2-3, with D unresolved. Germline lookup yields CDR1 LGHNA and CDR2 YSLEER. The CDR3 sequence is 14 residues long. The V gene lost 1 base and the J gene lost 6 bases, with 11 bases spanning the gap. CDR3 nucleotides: TGCGCCAGCAGCCAAGGGAAGGCGGTTGATACGCAGTATTTT. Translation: CASSQGKAVDTQYF.

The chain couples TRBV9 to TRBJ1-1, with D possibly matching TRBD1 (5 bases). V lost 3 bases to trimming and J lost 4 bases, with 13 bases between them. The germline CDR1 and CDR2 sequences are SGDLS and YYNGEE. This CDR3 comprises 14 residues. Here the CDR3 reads CASSGREGSTEAFF. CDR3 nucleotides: TGTGCCAGCAGCGGACGGGAGGGGAGCACTGAAGCTTTCTTT.

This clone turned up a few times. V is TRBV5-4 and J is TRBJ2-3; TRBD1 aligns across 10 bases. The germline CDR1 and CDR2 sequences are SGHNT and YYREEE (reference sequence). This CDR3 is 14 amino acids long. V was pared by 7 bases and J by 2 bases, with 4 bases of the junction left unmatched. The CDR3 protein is CASSGQGVTDTQYF. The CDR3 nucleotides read TGTGCCAGCTCCGGACAGGGGGTCACAGATACGCAGTATTTT.